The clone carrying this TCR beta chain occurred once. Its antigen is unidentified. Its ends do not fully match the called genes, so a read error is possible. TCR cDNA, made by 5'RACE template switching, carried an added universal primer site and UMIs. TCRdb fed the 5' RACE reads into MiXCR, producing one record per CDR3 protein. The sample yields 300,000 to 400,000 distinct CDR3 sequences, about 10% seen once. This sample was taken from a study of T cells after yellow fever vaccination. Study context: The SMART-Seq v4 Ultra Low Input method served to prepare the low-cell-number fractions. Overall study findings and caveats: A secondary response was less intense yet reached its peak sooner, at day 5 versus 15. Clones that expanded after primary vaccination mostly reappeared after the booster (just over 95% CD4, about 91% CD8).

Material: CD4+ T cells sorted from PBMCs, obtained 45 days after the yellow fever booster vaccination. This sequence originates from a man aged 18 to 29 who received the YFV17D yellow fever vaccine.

DNA for the CDR3: TGCGCCAGCGGCTTCCCAGAGGGTGAGCAGTTCTTC. Residues: CASGFPEGEQFF. V gene TRBV5-1 combines with J gene TRBJ2-1; D is perhaps TRBD2 (5 bases). The CDR3 consists of 12 residues. CDR1 is SGHRS, CDR2 YFSETQ, per germline.